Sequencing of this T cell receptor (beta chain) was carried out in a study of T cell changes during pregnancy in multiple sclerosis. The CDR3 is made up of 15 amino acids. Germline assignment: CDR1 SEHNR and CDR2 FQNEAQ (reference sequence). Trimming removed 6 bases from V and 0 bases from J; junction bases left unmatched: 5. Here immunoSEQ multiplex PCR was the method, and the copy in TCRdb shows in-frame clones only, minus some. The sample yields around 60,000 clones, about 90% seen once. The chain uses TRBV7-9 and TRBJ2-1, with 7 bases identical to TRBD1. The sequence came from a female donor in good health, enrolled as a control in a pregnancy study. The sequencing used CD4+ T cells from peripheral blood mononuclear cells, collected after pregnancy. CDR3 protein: CASRVGDSSYNEQFF. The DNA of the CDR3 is TGTGCCAGCAGGGTGGGGGACAGCTCCTACAATGAGCAGTTCTTC.